This TCR beta chain was observed in a study of blood T cell repertoires in COVID-19. Study-wide background: Samples taken during acute and convalescent COVID-19 were collected in the United States, Italy and Spain.

The CDR3 is made up of 17 amino acids. V was clipped by 0 bases and J by 5 bases; unmatched bases: 13. Germline assignment: CDR1 GTSNPN and CDR2 SVGIG (reference sequence). The protocol was immunoSEQ multiplex PCR, while the TCRdb copy is restricted to in-frame clones and leaves out a portion. The data contain more than 70,000 clones, about 85% of them singletons. This clone was counted only a few times. Sequencing used peripheral blood. This rearrangement joins TRBV30 to TRBJ2-1, with 7 bases matching TRBD2. This receptor was obtained from a man aged 55-75 years with acute or convalescent COVID-19. In DNA, the CDR3 is TGTGCCTGGAGTGTACAGTGGGGGAGGGCCGTGAACAATGAGCAGTTCTTC. This codes for CAWSVQWGRAVNNEQFF.